This paragraph reports one T cell receptor (beta chain). Its antigen remains unidentified. At one end, the junction sequence differs from germline, possibly due to a read error. Germline V gene data show CDR1 as LNHNV and CDR2 as YYDKDF (reference sequence). CDR3 length equals 14 residues. This entry belongs to a study of Graves' ophthalmopathy and Graves' hyperthyroidism. Study observations and caveats: Most thyroid clonotypes expanded beyond 0.001 frequency were also found in blood. The model forecast ophthalmopathy progression, reaching roughly 71% sensitivity and roughly 72% specificity.

Investigators amplified TCR beta CDR3 regions from RNA transcripts. Following a first-round RT-PCR that used HTBI primers, a second-round multiplex PCR was carried out. TCRdb reanalysed the multiplex PCR reads using MiXCR and keeps one entry per CDR3 protein. Among about 740,000 distinct CDR3 sequences listed, roughly 40% were seen once. Sequencing used peripheral blood. J is TRBJ2-6 and V is TRBV15; 8 positions match TRBD1. The source is an adult man with Graves' ophthalmopathy. CDR3 loop: CATTTGTGGNVLTF. The CDR3, as DNA: TGTGCCACCACCACGGGCACAGGGGGCAACGTCCTGACTTTC. The variable domain in full, completed from reference TRBV15 and TRBJ2-6, reads DAMVIQNPRYQVTQFGKPVTLSCSQTLNHNVMYWYQQKSSQAPKLLFHYYDKDFNNEADTPDNFQSRRPNTSFCFLDIRSPGLGDTAMYLCATTTGTGGNVLTFGAGSRLTVL.